These 25 T cell receptor beta chains originate from one sample sequenced in a study of control samples from healthy donors and cancer patients. Generated by immunoSEQ multiplex PCR, the TCRdb table keeps only in-frame clones and is missing some. Here the sample spans some 140,000 clones, more than 85% being singletons. Sequencing was performed on blood. The receptor set was obtained from a woman in her twenties or thirties in good health.

In its sample, this clone was seen once. The V and J genes are TRBV6-6 and TRBJ1-3; possible D gene TRBD1, 5 bases. The V gene lost 0 bases and the J gene lost 8 bases, with 17 bases spanning the gap. CDR1 is MNHNY, CDR2 SVGAGI, per germline (reference sequence). The CDR3 is made up of 16 amino acids. The CDR3 DNA follows: TGTGCCAGCAGTTACTCGCAGCTTAACCTGGGGGACACCATATATTTT. It yields the protein CASSYSQLNLGDTIYF.

The rearrangement uses TRBV7-2 and TRBJ1-2; 7 bases align to TRBD1. The germline gives CDR1 SGHTA, CDR2 FQGNSA. The CDR3 length is 14 residues. V gave up 1 base and J gave up 2 bases; unmatched junction bases: 1. CDR3 sequence reads: CASSLETGNYGYTF. The DNA for the CDR3 is TGTGCCAGCAGCTTAGAGACAGGGAACTATGGCTACACCTTC.

The chain links TRBV19 to TRBJ1-1; D unresolved. The CDR3 loop spans 16 amino acids. Germline V gene lookup returns CDR1 LNHDA and CDR2 SQIVND (reference sequence). V was cut by 5 bases and J by 8 bases, with 24 bases left in between. In nucleotides, the CDR3 is TGTGCCAGTAGTCGAACCGGTGGAGGACTTCCTACGGAAGCTTTCTTT. It specifies CASSRTGGGLPTEAFF. The whole variable domain, remainder taken from reference TRBV19 and TRBJ1-1, is DGGITQSPKYLFRKEGQNVTLSCEQNLNHDAMYWYRQDPGQGLRLIYYSQIVNDFQKGDIAEGYSVSREKKESFPLTVTSAQKNPTAFYLCASSRTGGGLPTEAFFGQGTRLTVV.

The V and J genes are TRBV5-1 and TRBJ1-2; D ambiguous. CDR1 and CDR2 (germline): SGHRS, YFSETQ. V shed 2 bases and J shed 6 bases, with 14 bases lying between them. This CDR3 region has 14 residues. CDR3 sequence: CASSFESGVDGYTF. CDR3 DNA sequence: TGCGCCAGCAGCTTTGAGTCCGGGGTTGATGGCTACACCTTC.

The chain joins TRBV9 to TRBJ1-1; 7 nucleotides align to TRBD1. The germline gives CDR1 SGDLS, CDR2 YYNGEE. CDR3 length equals 14 residues. With V trimmed by 3 bases and J by 6 bases, 8 bases remained unmatched. This CDR3 reads CASSAGRTGAEAFF. In DNA form, the CDR3 reads TGTGCCAGCAGCGCGGGTCGGACAGGCGCTGAAGCTTTCTTT.

J is TRBJ2-2 and V is TRBV10-3, with TRBD1 identical over 8 bases. Germline loops: CDR1 ENHRY, CDR2 SYGVKD. With V trimmed by 10 bases and J by 6 bases, 19 bases remained unmatched. This CDR3 spans 17 amino acids. The CDR3 nucleotides read TGTGCCACGTCTTCGACTTCAGGGGGCGGTGGGTCCGGGGAGCTGTTTTTT. Translated: CATSSTSGGGGSGELFF.

This chain connects TRBV10-3 to TRBJ2-5; D is possibly TRBD2 (6 bases). Germline V CDR1 and CDR2: ENHRY, SYGVKD. V lost 7 bases, J lost 2 bases, and 11 bases lay in between. The CDR3 has 13 amino acids. This CDR3 reads CAIKEGLQETQYF. For the CDR3, the DNA is TGTGCCATCAAGGAGGGGCTACAAGAGACCCAGTACTTC.

V is TRBV7-2 and J is TRBJ1-4; D gene unclear. Germline V gene sequence: CDR1 SGHTA, CDR2 FQGNSA. The CDR3 is made up of 17 amino acids. V shed 1 base and J shed 0 bases, with 12 bases lying between them. The CDR3 reads CASSLGDRSSTNEKLFF. The CDR3 nucleotides are TGTGCCAGCAGCTTAGGTGATAGGTCTTCAACTAATGAAAAACTGTTTTTT. Looking up the rest from reference TRBV7-2 and TRBJ1-4 gives the full variable domain: GAGVSQSPSNKVTEKGKDVELRCDPISGHTALYWYRQSLGQGLEFLIYFQGNSAPDKSGLPSDRFSAERTGGSVSTLTIQRTQQEDSAVYLCASSLGDRSSTNEKLFFGSGTQLSVL.

V gene TRBV6-6 combines with J gene TRBJ2-7; D is possibly TRBD2 (5 bases). This CDR3 is built from 13 residues. With 5 bases removed from V and 4 bases from J, the gap between germline ends came to 12 bases. The germline V gene encodes CDR1 MNHNY and CDR2 SVGAGI (reference sequence). CDR3 sequence: CASSAGMTYEQYF. In DNA form, the CDR3 reads TGTGCCAGCAGTGCCGGGATGACATACGAGCAGTACTTC.

This clone has just a few counts. An end of the junction does not agree with germline; a read error may underlie this. The gene calls are TRBV6-5 and TRBJ1-2; perhaps TRBD1 as D (5 bases). This CDR3 has 13 amino acids. Germline-derived CDR1 and CDR2 are MNHEY and SVGAGI. In DNA, the CDR3 is TGTGCCAGCAGTTACTCGATCATGGGGGAGGGTATCTTC. Encoded protein: CASSYSIMGEGIF.

The V call is TRBV6-2 or TRBV6-3, the J call TRBJ2-1; possibly TRBD2 for D (5 bases). This CDR3 is built from 12 residues. The V end lost 5 bases, the J end lost 6 bases, and 8 bases lay between the germline ends. Germline loops: CDR1 MNHEY, CDR2 SVGEGT. CDR3 nucleotides: TGTGCCAGCAGTGAGAGGGCCAATGAGCAGTTCTTC. The encoded protein is CASSERANEQFF.

This clone has only a few counts. The rearrangement joins TRBV21-1 to TRBJ2-2. TRBV21-1 is given as a pseudogene. The CDR3 sequence is 17 residues long. CDR3 loop: CASSMTGAPSHTGELFF. The DNA of the CDR3 is TGTGCCAGCAGCATGACGGGGGCACCTAGCCACACCGGGGAGCTGTTTTTT.

V gene TRBV20-1 combines with J gene TRBJ2-1; D is unresolved. CDR1 and CDR2 (germline): DFQATT, SNEGSKA (reference sequence). V lost 3 bases and J 5 bases, leaving 11 bases between the germline ends. There are 13 residues in the CDR3. The CDR3 DNA sequence: TGCAGTGCTAGTGTGACGGCTAACAATGAGCAGTTCTTC. Its translation: CSASVTANNEQFF.

This rearrangement joins TRBV6-5 to TRBJ1-1; TRBD1 might be the D (6 bases). Trimming stripped 5 bases from V and 6 bases from J, with 16 bases between. The germline V gene encodes CDR1 MNHEY and CDR2 SVGAGI. This CDR3 has 14 amino acids. CDR3 in DNA: TGTGCCAGCAGTCCCGACAGGCAGCGCCCTGAAGCTTTCTTT. It translates to CASSPDRQRPEAFF.

V gene TRBV9 combines with J gene TRBJ2-1; the match to TRBD2 covers 9 bases. This CDR3 has 18 amino acids. Losses at the gene ends were 0 bases for V and 4 bases for J; bases not matched to a gene: 11. Germline values: CDR1 SGDLS, CDR2 YYNGEE. The CDR3 region is CASSVGGLASGVYNEQFF. The CDR3 DNA is TGTGCCAGCAGCGTAGGGGGGCTGGCTAGCGGGGTGTACAATGAGCAGTTCTTC.

This sequence joins TRBV24-1 and TRBJ2-7; D not certain. CDR3 length: 13 residues. Per germline, CDR1 KGHDR and CDR2 SFDVKD. V was clipped by 5 bases and J by 4 bases, with 11 bases between them. CDR3 protein: CATSGEGKYEQYF. For the CDR3, the DNA is TGTGCCACCAGTGGTGAAGGGAAGTACGAGCAGTACTTC.

The chain uses TRBV30 and TRBJ1-5, with TRBD1 identical over 8 bases. The germline V gene has CDR1 GTSNPN and CDR2 SVGIG (reference sequence). This CDR3 has 18 amino acids. Trimming took 1 base from V and 7 from J; bases not matched to a gene: 18. The CDR3 DNA is TGTGCCTGGAGTGAATTTTCGCAGGGGGCCTACCGCGGGCAGCCCCAGCATTTT. This translates into CAWSEFSQGAYRGQPQHF.

This clone was observed a single time. This chain connects TRBV2 to TRBJ2-5, with D possibly matching TRBD2 (6 bases). The CDR3 has 13 residues. V lost 2 bases and J lost 4, with 8 bases in between. CDR1 and CDR2 from the germline V gene are SNHLY and FYNNEI. In nucleotides, the CDR3 is TGTGCCAGCAGTGAAATCGGGGGAGAGACCCAGTACTTC. Amino acids: CASSEIGGETQYF.

This clone occurred once. This chain joins TRBV23-1 and TRBJ1-6; no clear D gene. Being an ORF, TRBV23-1 has a function that is uncertain. The CDR3 has 15 amino acids. V lost 10 bases, J lost 7 bases, and 20 bases lay in between. This chain's CDR3 is CANPYAWAFNSPLHF. The CDR3 DNA reads TGCGCCAACCCCTACGCATGGGCCTTCAATTCACCCCTCCACTTT.

This chain joins TRBV18 and TRBJ1-4, with D uncertain. Trimming removed 4 bases from V and 0 bases from J, with 3 bases in between. The germline gives CDR1 KGHSH, CDR2 LQKENI. This CDR3 is built from 13 residues. CDR3 region: CASSQTTNEKLFF. CDR3 coding DNA: TGTGCCAGCTCACAGACAACTAATGAAAAACTGTTTTTT. The full variable domain, completed using reference TRBV18 and TRBJ1-4, is NAGVMQNPRHLVRRRGQEARLRCSPMKGHSHVYWYRQLPEEGLKFMVYLQKENIIDESGMPKERFSAEFPKEGPSILRIQQVVRGDSAAYFCASSQTTNEKLFFGSGTQLSVL.

The chain joins TRBV11-3 to TRBJ2-3, with 7 positions matching TRBD2. This CDR3 is 15 amino acids long. Germline trimming cut 5 bases from V and 0 bases from J; bases unmatched to any gene: 5. CDR1 and CDR2 (germline): SGHNT, YENEEA. CDR3 DNA: TGTGCCAGCAGCGACACTAGCGCTAGCACAGATACGCAGTATTTT. This translates into CASSDTSASTDTQYF.

The gene calls are TRBV2 and TRBJ1-1, with 8 bases matching TRBD1. Germline V gene lookup returns CDR1 SNHLY and CDR2 FYNNEI. The CDR3 extends over 16 amino acids. Germline trimming cut 3 bases from V and 1 base from J; bases unmatched to any gene: 7. The CDR3 spells CASSDLDRVGNTEAFF. The CDR3 DNA reads as TGTGCCAGCAGTGACCTGGACAGGGTAGGGAACACTGAAGCTTTCTTT.

The rearrangement links TRBV2 to TRBJ2-7, with D unresolved. Trimming removed 3 bases from V and 3 bases from J, with 3 bases in between. The CDR3 extends over 11 amino acids. CDR1 is SNHLY, CDR2 FYNNEI, per germline. The CDR3 region is CASSENYEQYF. CDR3 sequence (DNA): TGTGCCAGCAGTGAGAACTACGAGCAGTACTTC.

CDR3 region: CAITWTSGVGEQYF. The CDR3 DNA sequence: TGTGCCATCACTTGGACTAGCGGTGTGGGAGAGCAGTACTTC. This rearrangement joins TRBV10-3 to TRBJ2-7; 10 bases align to TRBD2. The CDR3 spans 14 residues. In germline, CDR1 is ENHRY, CDR2 SYGVKD. Trimming at V came to 7 bases and at J to 7 bases, leaving 10 bases not matched to a gene.

J is TRBJ1-1 and V is TRBV29-1; D not resolved. The V end lost 4 bases, the J end lost 7 bases, and 10 bases lay between the germline ends. This CDR3 is 11 amino acids long. Germline assignment: CDR1 SQVTM and CDR2 ANQGSEA. The CDR3 bases are TGCAGCGTTGCAACAGCCGGTGAAGCTTTCTTT. This encodes CSVATAGEAFF.